This entry lists 20 T cell receptor beta chains sequenced from one sample in a study of blood T cell repertoires in COVID-19. Profiling relied on immunoSEQ multiplex PCR, and the TCRdb table lists in-frame clones only, not all of them. The profile shows 140,000 to 150,000 clones, around 86% of them singletons. Sequencing was carried out using PBMCs or T cells enriched from blood (not recorded which). Every receptor here comes from a middle-aged man who had recovered from COVID-19.

V gene TRBV12-3 or TRBV12-4 combines with J gene TRBJ1-2; D uncertain. CDR3 length equals 13 residues. V lost 2 bases and J lost 4, with 8 bases in between. CDR3 DNA sequence: TGTGCCAGCAGTTTAAGCGACTCCTATGGCTACACCTTC. This encodes CASSLSDSYGYTF.

The V gene is TRBV19, the J gene TRBJ1-4; TRBD1 might be the D (6 bases). The CDR3 is 14 residues long. The V end was cut by 6 bases, the J end by 8 bases, with 16 bases between. CDR1 and CDR2 (germline): LNHDA, SQIVND (reference sequence). The chain's CDR3 is CASSQTGPREKLFF. The CDR3 DNA reads TGTGCCAGTAGCCAGACAGGCCCTAGGGAAAAACTGTTTTTT.

This chain joins TRBV11-2 and TRBJ1-2; 9 positions match TRBD1. Per germline, CDR1 SGHAT and CDR2 FQNNGV. V gave up 6 bases and J gave up 2 bases; unmatched junction bases: 7. This CDR3 region has 15 residues. The CDR3, as DNA: TGTGCCAGCAGGACCCACAGGGGGCGGAACTATGGCTACACCTTC. This encodes CASRTHRGRNYGYTF.

The V and J genes are TRBV6-1 and TRBJ1-5; a weak D match, TRBD1 (5 bases). Germline loops: CDR1 MNHNS, CDR2 SASEGT. The length of the CDR3 is 17 residues. V was shortened by 4 bases and J by 0 bases, with 16 bases between the two germline ends. As DNA, the CDR3 is TGTGCCAGCAGTGGGACCCAGGGCCCTTATAGCAATCAGCCCCAGCATTTT. It yields the protein CASSGTQGPYSNQPQHF.

This clone was observed once. This chain connects TRBV5-1 to TRBJ1-2, with D possibly being TRBD1 (6 bases). The CDR3 has 15 residues. CDR1 and CDR2 (germline): SGHRS, YFSETQ. Trimming pared 1 base from V and 7 bases from J, leaving 17 bases between. CDR3 in amino acids: CASSLRQGPVGGYTF. The CDR3 nucleotides read TGCGCCAGCAGCTTGCGCCAGGGGCCGGTCGGTGGCTACACCTTC.

The CDR3 loop reads CASSEQGNSLIHEQYF. CDR3 DNA sequence: TGTGCCAGCAGCGAACAGGGTAATTCTTTAATCCACGAGCAGTACTTC. The chain carries TRBV9 and TRBJ2-7, with a tentative D call TRBD1 (6 bases). Trimming removed 3 bases from V and 5 bases from J, with 21 bases in between. Per germline, CDR1 SGDLS and CDR2 YYNGEE. CDR3 size: 16 residues.

V gene TRBV5-1 combines with J gene TRBJ2-5; no firm D call. With 0 bases removed from V and 1 base from J, the gap between germline ends came to 4 bases. CDR1 is SGHRS and CDR2 is YFSETQ in the germline V gene. This CDR3 is 13 amino acids long. The CDR3 region has the DNA TGCGCCAGCAGCTTGGTACTCCAAGAGACCCAGTACTTC. This translates into CASSLVLQETQYF.

This chain joins TRBV21-1 and TRBJ2-2; no DNA check was done on the table's D call, TRBD1. TRBV21-1 is classified as a pseudogene. The CDR3 contains 16 residues. The CDR3 loop reads CASSSGQGGNTGELFF. CDR3 DNA sequence: TGTGCCAGCAGCTCGGGACAGGGGGGGAACACCGGGGAGCTGTTTTTT.

The chain employs TRBV28 and TRBJ1-2, with D possibly TRBD1 on 6 matching bases. The CDR3 loop spans 14 amino acids. Germline CDR1 and CDR2: MDHEN and SYDVKM. The germline V and J ends were trimmed by 6 bases and 9 bases, with 20 bases remaining between them. The CDR3 protein is CASSRDNLSLRYTF. The CDR3 nucleotides read TGTGCCAGCAGCCGGGACAATCTTTCCCTTCGCTACACCTTC.

The chain carries TRBV18 and TRBJ1-1, with TRBD1 identical over 9 bases. The CDR3 consists of 14 residues. V trimming: 2 bases; J trimming: 8 bases; junction bases outside the gene matches: 6. In germline, CDR1 is KGHSH, CDR2 LQKENI. The CDR3 DNA is TGTGCCAGCTCACCAAACCGACAGGGGGGGGAAGCTTTCTTT. Its translation: CASSPNRQGGEAFF.

A few counts support this clone. The chain carries TRBV7-2 and TRBJ1-1; D is unclear. The V gene's germline CDR1 is SGHTA and CDR2 FQGNSA. Deletions cut 8 bases from V and 5 bases from J, with 15 bases between. The CDR3 extends over 13 amino acids. DNA for the CDR3: TGTGCCAGCCGAACTAATATCGGGACTGAAGCTTTCTTT. Encoded protein: CASRTNIGTEAFF.

The chain has TRBV9 and TRBJ2-1, with 10 bases identical to TRBD2. The CDR3 is 15 amino acids. Looked up from germline, CDR1 is SGDLS and CDR2 is YYNGEE. J lost 2 bases, V lost 3 bases, and 2 bases had no gene match. This CDR3 reads CASSDGLAAYNEQFF. In nucleotides, the CDR3 is TGTGCCAGCAGCGACGGACTAGCGGCCTACAATGAGCAGTTCTTC.

The chain employs TRBV24-1 and TRBJ1-4; the D gene is possibly TRBD1 (5 bases). Germline V gene data show CDR1 as KGHDR and CDR2 as SFDVKD. Trimming took 3 bases from V and 8 from J, leaving 18 bases between them. The CDR3 consists of 16 residues. DNA of the CDR3: TGTGCCACCAGTGATCCGACAGTAACCATAGGAGAAAAACTGTTTTTT. Its translation: CATSDPTVTIGEKLFF.

V and J are TRBV18 and TRBJ1-5; D remains unclear. Trimming cost V 6 bases and J 2 bases, with 20 bases left between them. Per the germline V gene, CDR1 is KGHSH and CDR2 is LQKENI. There are 17 residues in the CDR3. Here the CDR3 reads CASSQREWRGGNQPQHF. In DNA, the CDR3 is TGTGCCAGCTCGCAGAGGGAATGGAGAGGTGGCAATCAGCCCCAGCATTTT.

The rearrangement links TRBV11-3 to TRBJ2-3, with D perhaps matching TRBD1 (5 bases). Germline assignment: CDR1 SGHNT and CDR2 YENEEA. The CDR3 spans 15 residues. Trimming removed 1 base at V and 6 bases at J, with 14 bases between. CDR3 amino acids: CASSLAAGRVDTQYF. DNA for the CDR3: TGTGCCAGCAGCTTAGCGGCCGGCAGGGTGGATACGCAGTATTTT.

The chain uses TRBV4-3 and TRBJ2-1; 7 nucleotides align to TRBD2. The CDR3 loop spans 15 amino acids. V lost 5 bases and J lost 4; bases outside the gene matches: 8. CDR1 and CDR2 from the germline V gene are LGHNA and YSLEER. The DNA of the CDR3 is TGCGCCAGCAGCTCCTCCGGGGGGACTTACAATGAGCAGTTCTTC. Translated: CASSSSGGTYNEQFF.

This clone was seen only a few times. J is TRBJ1-6 and V is TRBV7-2; tentatively, D is TRBD1 (5 bases). The length of the CDR3 is 18 residues. From germline, CDR1 is SGHTA and CDR2 FQGNSA. V shed 1 base and J shed 1 base, with 14 bases lying between them. Written as DNA, the CDR3 is TGTGCCAGCAGCTTAGTTGTATCGTCAGGGTCCTATAATTCACCCCTCCACTTT. Translated, it gives CASSLVVSSGSYNSPLHF.

Remarks on this clone: Mismatch with germline at one junction end may stem from a read error. This chain joins TRBV7-7 and TRBJ1-1; D not resolved. The germline V gene encodes CDR1 SSHAT and CDR2 FNYEAQ (reference sequence). This CDR3 has 16 residues. The CDR3 is CASSLAGERENTEAFF. The CDR3 bases are TGTGCTAGCAGCTTAGCGGGTGAGCGAGAGAACACTGAAGCTTTCTTT.

V and J are TRBV19 and TRBJ1-1, with 8 bases matching TRBD1. This CDR3 comprises 17 residues. Germline V CDR1 and CDR2: LNHDA, SQIVND (reference sequence). The V gene end was trimmed by 3 bases and the J gene end by 1 base; junction bases not matched to a gene: 10. This chain's CDR3 is CASSIKRTGMANTEAFF. In DNA, the CDR3 is TGTGCCAGTAGTATTAAGCGGACAGGGATGGCGAACACTGAAGCTTTCTTT.

The V gene is TRBV6-5, the J gene TRBJ2-4; weak D call: TRBD2 (7 bases). The CDR3 is 14 residues long. V lost 9 bases to trimming and J lost 0 bases, with 12 bases between them. The V gene's germline CDR1 is MNHEY and CDR2 SVGAGI. This chain's CDR3 is CASYREGAKNIQYF. Written as DNA, the CDR3 is TGTGCCAGTTACAGGGAGGGAGCCAAAAACATTCAGTACTTC.